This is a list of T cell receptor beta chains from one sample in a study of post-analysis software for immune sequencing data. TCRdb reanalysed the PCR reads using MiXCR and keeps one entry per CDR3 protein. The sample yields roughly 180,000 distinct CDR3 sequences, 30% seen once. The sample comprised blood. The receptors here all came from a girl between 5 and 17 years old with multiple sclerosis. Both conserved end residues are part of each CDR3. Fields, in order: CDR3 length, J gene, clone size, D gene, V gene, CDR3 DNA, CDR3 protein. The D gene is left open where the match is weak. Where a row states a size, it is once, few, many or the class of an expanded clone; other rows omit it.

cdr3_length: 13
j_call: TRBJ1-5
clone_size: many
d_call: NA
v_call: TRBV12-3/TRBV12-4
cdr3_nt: TGTGCCAGCAGTTTAGGAGCCAATCAGCCCCAGCATTTT
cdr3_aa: CASSLGANQPQHF

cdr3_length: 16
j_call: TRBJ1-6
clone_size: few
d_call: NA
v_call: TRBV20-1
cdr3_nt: TGCAGTGCTAGGCCTACAGGTGGAATTTATAATTCACCCCTCCACTTT
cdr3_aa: CSARPTGGIYNSPLHF

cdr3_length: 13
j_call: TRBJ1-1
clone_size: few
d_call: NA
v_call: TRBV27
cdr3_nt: TGTGCCAGCAGACAAGGGACTTTAGAAAAAGCTTTCTTT
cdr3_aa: CASRQGTLEKAFF

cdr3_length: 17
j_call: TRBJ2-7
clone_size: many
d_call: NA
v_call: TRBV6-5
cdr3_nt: TGTGCCAGCAGTTACTCTCCTCAGACAGGTCTTGCCTACGAGCAGTACTTC
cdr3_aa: CASSYSPQTGLAYEQYF

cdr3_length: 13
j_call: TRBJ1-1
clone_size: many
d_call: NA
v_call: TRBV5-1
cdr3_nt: TGCGCCAGCAGCCCCTACGGGGGGACTGAAGCTTTCTTT
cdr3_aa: CASSPYGGTEAFF

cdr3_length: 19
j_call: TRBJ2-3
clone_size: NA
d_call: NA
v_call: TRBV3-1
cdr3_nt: TGTGCCAGCAGCCAATCTTACGGAGGGGCAGTTGATCCCACAGATGCGCAGTATTTT
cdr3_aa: CASSQSYGGAVDPTDAQYF

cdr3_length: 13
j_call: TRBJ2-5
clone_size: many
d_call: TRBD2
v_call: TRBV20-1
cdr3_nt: TGCAGTGTCAGACGGGGGGGCCAAGAGACCCAGTACTTC
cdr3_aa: CSVRRGGQETQYF

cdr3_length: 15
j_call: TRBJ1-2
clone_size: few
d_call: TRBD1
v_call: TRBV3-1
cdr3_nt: TGTGCCAGCAGCCAAGATTTGGGACAGGGGTATGGCTACACCTTC
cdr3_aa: CASSQDLGQGYGYTF

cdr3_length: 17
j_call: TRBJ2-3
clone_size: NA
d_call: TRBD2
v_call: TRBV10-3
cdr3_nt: TGTGCCATCAGTGAGTCCAGCGGGGGGGCCTCGACAGATACGCAGTATTTT
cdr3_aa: CAISESSGGASTDTQYF

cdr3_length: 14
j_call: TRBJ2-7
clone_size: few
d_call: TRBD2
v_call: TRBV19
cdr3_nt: TGTGCCAGTAGTCCGGGACTATACTCCTACGAGCAGTACTTC
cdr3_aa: CASSPGLYSYEQYF

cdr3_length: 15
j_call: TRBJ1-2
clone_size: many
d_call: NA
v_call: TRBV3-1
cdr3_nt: TGTGCCAGCAGCCAAGAGCAGGGCCGAAACTATGGCTACACCTTC
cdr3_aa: CASSQEQGRNYGYTF

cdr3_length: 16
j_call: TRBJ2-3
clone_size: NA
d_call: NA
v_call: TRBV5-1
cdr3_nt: TGCGCCAGCAGCTTGGTTCAGGACATGGGCACAGATACGCAGTATTTT
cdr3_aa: CASSLVQDMGTDTQYF

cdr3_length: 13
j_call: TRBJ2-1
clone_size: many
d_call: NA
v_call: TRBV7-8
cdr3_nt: TGTGCCAGCAGCTCTAGTGGGAGAGATGAGCAGTTCTTC
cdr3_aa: CASSSSGRDEQFF

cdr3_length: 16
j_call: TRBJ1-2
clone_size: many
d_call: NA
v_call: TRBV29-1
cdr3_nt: TGCAGCGTTGAAGATGTATTCTCATCTTTTAACTATGGCTACACCTTC
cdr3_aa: CSVEDVFSSFNYGYTF

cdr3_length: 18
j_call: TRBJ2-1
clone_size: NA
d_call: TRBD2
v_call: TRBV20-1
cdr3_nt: TGCAGTGCTAGAGATCTGAGGGGCCCCAAGACTAGCCCAATGGAGCAGTTCTTC
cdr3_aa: CSARDLRGPKTSPMEQFF

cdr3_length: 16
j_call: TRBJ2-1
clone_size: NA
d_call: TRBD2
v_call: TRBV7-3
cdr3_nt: TGTGCCAGCAGCTTAGATCTAGCGGGAGGTTACAATGAGCAGTTCTTC
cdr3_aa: CASSLDLAGGYNEQFF

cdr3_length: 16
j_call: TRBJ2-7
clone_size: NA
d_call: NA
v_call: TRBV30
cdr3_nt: TGTGCCTGGCATTCACCCCAGGGTCCCAACCCCTACGAGCAGTACTTC
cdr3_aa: CAWHSPQGPNPYEQYF

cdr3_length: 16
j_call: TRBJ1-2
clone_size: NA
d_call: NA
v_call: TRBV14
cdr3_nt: TGTGCCAGCAGCCCCGGGGGCGGGAGACAGTACTATGGCTACACCTTC
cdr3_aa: CASSPGGGRQYYGYTF

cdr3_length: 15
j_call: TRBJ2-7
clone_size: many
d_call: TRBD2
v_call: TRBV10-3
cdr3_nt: TGTGCCATCAGGCCGGGACTAGCGGGAGGGGACGAGCAGTACTTC
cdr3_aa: CAIRPGLAGGDEQYF

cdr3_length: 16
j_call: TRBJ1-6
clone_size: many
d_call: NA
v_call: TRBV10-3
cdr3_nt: TGTGCCATCAGTGAGAAAAGATTCGCCTATAATTCACCCCTCCACTTT
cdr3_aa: CAISEKRFAYNSPLHF

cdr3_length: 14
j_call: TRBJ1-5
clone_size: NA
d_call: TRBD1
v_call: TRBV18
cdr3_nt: TGTGCCAGCTCACCGAACAGGGGTAATCAGCCCCAGCATTTT
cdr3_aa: CASSPNRGNQPQHF

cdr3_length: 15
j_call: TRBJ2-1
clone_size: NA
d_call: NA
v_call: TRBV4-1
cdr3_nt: TGCGCCAGCAGCCAAGATTGGAGTAGCGGCGGTGAGCAGTTCTTC
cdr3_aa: CASSQDWSSGGEQFF

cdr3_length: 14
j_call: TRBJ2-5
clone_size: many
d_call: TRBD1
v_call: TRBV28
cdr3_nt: TGTGCCAGCAGTTTTCGGACAGGCCAAGAGACCCAGTACTTC
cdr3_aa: CASSFRTGQETQYF

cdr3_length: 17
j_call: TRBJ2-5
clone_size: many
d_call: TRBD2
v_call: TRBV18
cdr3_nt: TGTGCCAGCTCTCGGTCTCAGACTAGCGGGAGTCAAGAGACCCAGTACTTC
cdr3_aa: CASSRSQTSGSQETQYF

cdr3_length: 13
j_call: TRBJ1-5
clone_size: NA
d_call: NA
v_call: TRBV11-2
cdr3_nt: TGTGCCAGCAGCTTAGATCTCCGACAGCCCCAGCATTTT
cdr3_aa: CASSLDLRQPQHF

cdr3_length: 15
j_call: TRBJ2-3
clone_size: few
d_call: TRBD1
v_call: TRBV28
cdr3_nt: TGTGCCAGCAGTTTCTTGGACAGGGTAACAGATACGCAGTATTTT
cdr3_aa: CASSFLDRVTDTQYF

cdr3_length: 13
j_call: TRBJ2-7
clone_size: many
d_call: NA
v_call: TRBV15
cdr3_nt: TGTGCCACCAGCAGGACCAAAGGGTACGAGCAGTACTTC
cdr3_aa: CATSRTKGYEQYF

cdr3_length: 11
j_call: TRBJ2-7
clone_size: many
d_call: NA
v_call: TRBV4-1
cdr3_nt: TGCGCCAGCAGCCTCCGGGGAGAGCAGTACTTC
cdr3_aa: CASSLRGEQYF

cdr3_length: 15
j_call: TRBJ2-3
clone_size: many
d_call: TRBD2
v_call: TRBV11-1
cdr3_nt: TGTGCCAGCAGTTTACTAGCGGGAGCATCAGATACGCAGTATTTT
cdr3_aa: CASSLLAGASDTQYF

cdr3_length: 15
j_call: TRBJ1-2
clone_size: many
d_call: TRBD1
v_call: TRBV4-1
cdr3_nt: TGCGCCAGCAGCCCCTTCCCGGACAGGGGCCATGGCTACACCTTC
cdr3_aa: CASSPFPDRGHGYTF

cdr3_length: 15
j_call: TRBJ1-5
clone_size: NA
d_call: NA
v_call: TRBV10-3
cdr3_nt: TGTGCCACGGCGCCGGGACTGATAATGGAACAGCCCCAGCATTTT
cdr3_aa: CATAPGLIMEQPQHF

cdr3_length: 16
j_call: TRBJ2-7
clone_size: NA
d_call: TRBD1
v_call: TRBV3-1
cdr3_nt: TGTGCCATCAGTAACGTGACAGGGTGGGCCGCCTACGAGCAGTACTTC
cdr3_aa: CAISNVTGWAAYEQYF

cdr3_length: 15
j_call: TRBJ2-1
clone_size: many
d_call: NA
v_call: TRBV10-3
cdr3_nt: TGTGCCATCGGCGAAGCGGATAGCTCCTACAATGAGCAGTTCTTC
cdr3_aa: CAIGEADSSYNEQFF

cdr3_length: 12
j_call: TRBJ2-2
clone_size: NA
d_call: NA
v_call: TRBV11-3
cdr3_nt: TGTGCCAGCAGCTTGTCCCCCGGGGAGCTGTTTTTT
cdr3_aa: CASSLSPGELFF

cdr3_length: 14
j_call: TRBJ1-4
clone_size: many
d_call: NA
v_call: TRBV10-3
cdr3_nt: TGTGCCATCAGTAGAGACAGAAAGAATGAAAAACTGTTTTTT
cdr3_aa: CAISRDRKNEKLFF

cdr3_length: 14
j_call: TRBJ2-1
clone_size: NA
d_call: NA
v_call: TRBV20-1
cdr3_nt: TGCAGTGCCCTTGGGGGGAGCTCCTACAATGAGCAGTTCTTC
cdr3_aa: CSALGGSSYNEQFF

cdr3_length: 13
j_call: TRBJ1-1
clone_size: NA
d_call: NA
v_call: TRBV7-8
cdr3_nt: TGTGTCGGCAGCTGGGGTCCGGGGACTGAAGCTTTCTTT
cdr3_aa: CVGSWGPGTEAFF

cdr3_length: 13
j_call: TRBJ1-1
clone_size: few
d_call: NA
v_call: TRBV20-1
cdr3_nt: TGCAGTGCCAGGACCGACGGAAACACTGAAGCTTTCTTT
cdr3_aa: CSARTDGNTEAFF

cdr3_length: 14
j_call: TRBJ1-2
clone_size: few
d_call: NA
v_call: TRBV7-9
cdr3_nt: TGTGCCAGCAGCGCAACCGGGACGCCTTCTTCCTACACCTTC
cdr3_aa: CASSATGTPSSYTF

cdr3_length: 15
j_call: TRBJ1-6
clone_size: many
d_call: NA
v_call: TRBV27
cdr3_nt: TGTGCCAGCAGTGCCCTGCTGGGGTATAATTCACCCCTCCACTTT
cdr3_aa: CASSALLGYNSPLHF

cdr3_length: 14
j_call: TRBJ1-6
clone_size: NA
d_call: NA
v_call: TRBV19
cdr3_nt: TGTGCCAGCCGGAACGCCTGGCGGAATTCACCCCTCCACTTT
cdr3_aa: CASRNAWRNSPLHF

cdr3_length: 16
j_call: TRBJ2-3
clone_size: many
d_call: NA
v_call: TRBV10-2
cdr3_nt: TGCGCCAGCAGTGGACAACGCCAAGAGCGGGTAGATACGCAGTATTTT
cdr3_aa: CASSGQRQERVDTQYF

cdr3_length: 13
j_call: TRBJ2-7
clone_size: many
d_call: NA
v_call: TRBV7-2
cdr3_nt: TGTGCCAGCAGCTCCCGGCCGGACTACGAGCAGTACTTC
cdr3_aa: CASSSRPDYEQYF

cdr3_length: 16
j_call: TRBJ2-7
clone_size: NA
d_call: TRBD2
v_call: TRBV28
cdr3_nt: TGTGCCAGCAGCAGACTAGCGGGAGTCAGGGCTTACGAGCAGTACTTC
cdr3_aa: CASSRLAGVRAYEQYF

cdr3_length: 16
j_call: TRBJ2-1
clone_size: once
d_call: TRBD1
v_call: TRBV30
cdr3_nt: TGTGCCTGGATCCGAGGGGGCAGGGGTGCCTACAATGAGCAGTTCTTC
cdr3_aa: CAWIRGGRGAYNEQFF

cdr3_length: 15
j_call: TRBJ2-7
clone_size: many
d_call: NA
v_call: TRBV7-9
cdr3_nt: TGTGCCAGCAGCCCTAGTTCAGGGGCCGCAGACGAGCAGTACTTC
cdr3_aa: CASSPSSGAADEQYF

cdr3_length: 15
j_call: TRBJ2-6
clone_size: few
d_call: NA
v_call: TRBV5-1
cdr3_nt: TGCGCCAGCAGCTTACGTGGGTCTGGGGCCAACGTCCTGACTTTC
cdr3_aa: CASSLRGSGANVLTF

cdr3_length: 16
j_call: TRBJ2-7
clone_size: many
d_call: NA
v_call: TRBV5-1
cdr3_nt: TGCGCCAGCAGCCCGGATCGGGTTTCCCAGGGCTACGAGCAGTACTTC
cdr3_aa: CASSPDRVSQGYEQYF